The T cell receptor beta chain described here comes from a study of T cell changes during pregnancy in multiple sclerosis. Profiling relied on immunoSEQ multiplex PCR, and the TCRdb table lists in-frame clones only, not all of them. The repertoire includes around 53,000 clones, around 90% of them detected once, and under 3.5% sits in the top ten. Germline loops: CDR1 SGDLS, CDR2 YYNGEE. The CDR3 runs 16 residues. V lost 0 bases and J lost 5, with 17 bases in between. Sample: CD8+ T cells from peripheral blood mononuclear cells, taken before pregnancy. The sequence derives from a female donor with multiple sclerosis, enrolled in a pregnancy study. The V call is TRBV9, the J call TRBJ1-1; D gene ambiguous. CDR3 region: CASSVGSAGRETEAFF. CDR3 bases: TGTGCCAGCAGCGTAGGAAGTGCGGGGAGGGAGACTGAAGCTTTCTTT.